Below, 16 T cell receptor beta chains from the same sample are listed, as sequenced in a study of identical twins. TCRdb re-called the 5' RACE reads through MiXCR, storing one row per CDR3 protein. The sample has 600,000 to 800,000 distinct CDR3 sequences, 21% seen once. A further study also used this sample, focusing on T cells expressing NK-cell markers.

Material for sequencing was PBMCs. The source of these receptors is a young woman in good health.

This clonotype was counted between two and nine times. The chain employs TRBV9 and TRBJ2-4, with D tentatively TRBD1 or TRBD2 (5 bases each). Per germline, CDR1 SGDLS and CDR2 YYNGEE. There are 15 residues in the CDR3. Trimming took off 3 bases at V and 3 bases at J, with 13 bases between the two ends. CDR3 sequence: CASSGSGRVKNIQYF. CDR3 nucleotides: TGTGCCAGCAGCGGTTCGGGACGGGTCAAAAACATTCAGTACTTC.

This chain links TRBV20-1 with TRBJ1-5; 10 bases align to TRBD1. The CDR3 sequence is 14 residues long. In germline, CDR1 is DFQATT, CDR2 SNEGSKA (reference sequence). V was clipped by 3 bases and J by 4 bases; unmatched bases: 3. The CDR3 DNA reads TGCAGTGCTAGCGTGGACAGGGGGAATCAGCCCCAGCATTTT. This sequence encodes CSASVDRGNQPQHF.

This clonotype was seen many times. This chain links TRBV29-1 with TRBJ2-7; D unclear. This CDR3 comprises 11 residues. V was shortened by 6 bases and J by 6 bases, with 12 bases between the two germline ends. CDR1 is SQVTM and CDR2 is ANQGSEA in the germline V gene. The CDR3 DNA is TGCAGCGTCTCCGTAAGGGCCGAGCAGTACTTC. Amino acid sequence: CSVSVRAEQYF.

This clonotype was counted only a few times. The V and J genes are TRBV12-3 or TRBV12-4 and TRBJ2-7; D possibly uses TRBD1 or TRBD2 (6 bases each). Trimming cost V 3 bases and J 2 bases, with 11 bases left between them. The length of the CDR3 is 14 residues. The CDR3 sequence is CASSFRGGAYEQYF. CDR3 coding DNA: TGTGCCAGCAGTTTCAGGGGCGGGGCCTACGAGCAGTACTTC.

The CDR3 DNA is TGCAGTGCTGCCAAGTACACCGGGGAGCTGTTTTTT. Translation gives CSAAKYTGELFF. This chain uses TRBV20-1 with TRBJ2-2; D remains unclear. This CDR3 comprises 12 residues. Trimming shortened V by 5 bases and J by 3 bases, and 7 bases separated the two germline ends. Germline V gene data show CDR1 as DFQATT and CDR2 as SNEGSKA (reference sequence).

In this sample, this clonotype turned up many times. This chain links TRBV12-3 or TRBV12-4 with TRBJ2-1, with D perhaps matching TRBD2 (6 bases). V was pared by 6 bases and J by 7 bases, with 13 bases between. The CDR3 length is 13 residues. In nucleotides, the CDR3 is TGTGCCAGCAGCTTCCGTGGAGGGAATGAGCAGTTCTTC. Translation: CASSFRGGNEQFF.

This clonotype occurred a few times. J is TRBJ2-2 and V is TRBV5-8; D perhaps matches TRBD1 (6 bases). Trimming stripped 3 bases from V and 7 bases from J, with 16 bases between. Germline loops: CDR1 SGHTS, CDR2 YDEGEE. This CDR3 spans 15 amino acids. The CDR3 region is CASSSPGAGDGELFF. DNA for the CDR3: TGTGCCAGCAGCTCGCCAGGGGCAGGGGACGGGGAGCTGTTTTTT.

The rearrangement joins TRBV7-9 to TRBJ2-3; the match to TRBD1 covers 11 bases. Germline loops: CDR1 SEHNR, CDR2 FQNEAQ (reference sequence). Trimming at V came to 5 bases and at J to 4 bases, leaving 2 bases not matched to a gene. CDR3 length: 14 amino acids. The CDR3 DNA reads TGTGCCAGCAGCGCGGGACAGGGGGCAGATACGCAGTATTTT. Translated, it gives CASSAGQGADTQYF.

The V and J genes are TRBV2 and TRBJ1-5; D uncertain. Between the trimmed V and J ends, which lost 6 bases and 4 bases, there was a span of 7 bases. The CDR3 covers 12 residues. Looked up from germline, CDR1 is SNHLY and CDR2 is FYNNEI. The CDR3 sequence is CASRPDNQPQHF. The CDR3 DNA reads TGTGCCAGCAGGCCCGATAATCAGCCCCAGCATTTT. The full variable domain, rest sourced from reference TRBV2 and TRBJ1-5, is EPEVTQTPSHQVTQMGQEVILRCVPISNHLYFYWYRQILGQKVEFLVSFYNNEISEKSEIFDDQFSVERPDGSNFTLKIRSTKLEDSAMYFCASRPDNQPQHFGDGTRLSIL.

The chain couples TRBV11-1 to TRBJ2-1, with D perhaps TRBD2 (6 bases). With 1 base removed from V and 0 bases from J, the gap between germline ends came to 16 bases. Germline loops: CDR1 SGHAT, CDR2 FQDESV (reference sequence). The CDR3 extends over 18 amino acids. The CDR3 sequence: CASSLVFGMDYSYNEQFF. CDR3 sequence (DNA): TGTGCCAGCAGCTTAGTTTTTGGCATGGACTACTCCTACAATGAGCAGTTCTTC.

The chain uses TRBV29-1 and TRBJ2-6; D is possibly TRBD1 (5 bases). V was clipped by 2 bases and J by 0 bases, with 14 bases between them. The CDR3 covers 17 residues. CDR1 is SQVTM, CDR2 ANQGSEA, per germline. CDR3 amino acids: CSVEMTVPLSGANVLTF. CDR3 DNA sequence: TGCAGCGTTGAAATGACAGTTCCCCTCTCTGGGGCCAACGTCCTGACTTTC.

This clonotype was detected a few times. V is TRBV9 and J is TRBJ1-1, with 7 bases that match TRBD1. This CDR3 comprises 14 residues. Germline CDR1 reads SGDLS; CDR2 reads YYNGEE. The V and J ends lost 0 bases and 5 bases, in that order; junction bases with no gene match: 4. Here the CDR3 DNA reads TGTGCCAGCAGCGTAGTGGGGACAGATACTGAAGCTTTCTTT. Residues: CASSVVGTDTEAFF. Full variable domain (missing parts from reference TRBV9 and TRBJ1-1): DSGVTQTPKHLITATGQRVTLRCSPRSGDLSVYWYQQSLDQGLQFLIQYYNGEERAKGNILERFSAQQFPDLHSELNLSSLELGDSALYFCASSVVGTDTEAFFGQGTRLTVV.

This clonotype was seen a few times. The rearrangement links TRBV5-1 to TRBJ2-5, with D possibly being TRBD1 or TRBD2 (5 bases each). The CDR3 consists of 13 residues. Per the germline V gene, CDR1 is SGHRS and CDR2 is YFSETQ. Trimming removed 9 bases at V and 3 bases at J, with 15 bases between. The CDR3 region has the DNA TGCGCCACCTCGAGGGGAAGGGAAGAGACCCAGTACTTC. Residues: CATSRGREETQYF.

V is TRBV29-1 and J is TRBJ2-3; TRBD2 is a possible D gene (6 bases). In germline, CDR1 is SQVTM, CDR2 ANQGSEA. V was shortened by 7 bases and J by 2 bases, with 16 bases between the two germline ends. The CDR3 is 14 residues long. CDR3 coding DNA: TGCAGCGCCGTTGGAGGGGCCTACACAGATACGCAGTATTTT. It codes for CSAVGGAYTDTQYF.

This clonotype was picked up a small number of times. The chain couples TRBV20-1 to TRBJ1-2; the match to TRBD1 covers 7 bases. Losses at the gene ends were 3 bases for V and 4 bases for J; bases not matched to a gene: 5. Germline V gives CDR1 DFQATT, CDR2 SNEGSKA (reference sequence). There are 13 residues in the CDR3. CDR3 in amino acids: CSARDRLSYGYTF. For the CDR3, the DNA is TGCAGTGCTAGGGACAGGTTAAGCTATGGCTACACCTTC.

This clonotype was detected only a few times. This chain joins TRBV9 and TRBJ1-6; a weak D match, TRBD1 (5 bases). Germline-derived CDR1 and CDR2 are SGDLS and YYNGEE. CDR3 length: 15 amino acids. Trimming stripped 4 bases from V and 5 bases from J, with 13 bases between. The CDR3: CASSSQGIHNSPLHF. Written as DNA, the CDR3 is TGTGCCAGCAGCTCTCAGGGTATCCATAATTCACCCCTCCACTTT.